The rows below give T cell receptor beta chains drawn from one sample of a study of cytomegalovirus exposure and HLA in healthy donors. Only in-frame clones appear in the TCRdb table, and some are missing; sequencing was by immunoSEQ multiplex PCR. The data show about 130,000 clones, over 75% seen once. The specimen was PBMCs. The receptors here all came from a man aged 50-59 years in good health and CMV-seronegative. Both conserved end residues are part of each CDR3. A D gene is named only where the DNA matches it firmly. A clone size is listed for some rows: how often the clone was seen (once, few, many), or a class if it is expanded.

d_call | clone_size | j_call | v_call | cdr3_nt | cdr3_aa
TRBD1 | - | TRBJ1-1 | TRBV18 | TGTGCCAGCTCAGGGGGTATTGGGGACAGCTATTCTACTTTCTTT | CASSGGIGDSYSTFF
- | - | TRBJ2-1 | TRBV7-7 | TGTGCTAGCAGCTTAGCTGTGATGCGGGAGCAGTTCTTC | CASSLAVMREQFF
- | - | TRBJ2-7 | TRBV27 | TGTGCCAGCAGTTTCTCCGGGGGTTACCCCTACGAGCAGTACTTC | CASSFSGGYPYEQYF
- | - | TRBJ2-2 | TRBV9 | TGTGCCAGCAGCGTAGAACTAGCTGGGACCGGGGAGCTGTTTTTT | CASSVELAGTGELFF
TRBD2 | few | TRBJ2-5 | TRBV25-1 | TGTGCCAGCAGTGAATTCCTGGCTAGCGGGAGACAAGAGACCCAGTACTTC | CASSEFLASGRQETQYF
TRBD2 | - | TRBJ2-2 | TRBV9 | TGTGCCAGCAGCGTCGGGTCGGGAGGGGCCACCGGGGAGCTGTTTTTT | CASSVGSGGATGELFF
- | - | TRBJ1-5 | TRBV7-8 | TGTGCCAGCAGCCGGACAGCCGATTCTCAGCCCCAGCATTTT | CASSRTADSQPQHF
- | - | TRBJ2-5 | TRBV25-1 | TGTGCCAGCAGTGAAAGAGGGTTGGGGGAGACCCAGTACTTC | CASSERGLGETQYF
- | - | TRBJ1-1 | TRBV9 | TGTGCCAGCAGCGTAGACAGTCTTCGGAACACTGAAGCTTTCTTT | CASSVDSLRNTEAFF
- | - | TRBJ2-1 | TRBV29-1 | TGCAGCGTTGAGGGGGGACGGATGGCTGCCTACAATGAGCAGTTCTTC | CSVEGGRMAAYNEQFF
TRBD1 | once | TRBJ2-7 | TRBV28 | TGTGCCAGCACCAGTATTGGGACAGGGGTACGCTACGAGCAGTACTTC | CASTSIGTGVRYEQYF
- | - | TRBJ1-4 | TRBV19 | TGTGCCAGTAGTATCCGTGGGGCGGCAACTAATGAAAAACTGTTTTTT | CASSIRGAATNEKLFF
TRBD2 | once | TRBJ2-3 | TRBV19 | TGTGCCAGTAAAAGCGGGAGTTATTCTAGCACAGATACGCAGTATTTT | CASKSGSYSSTDTQYF
- | - | TRBJ1-4 | TRBV21-1 | TGTGCCAGCATAGCGAATGAAAAACTGTTTTTT | CASIANEKLFF
TRBD2 | few | TRBJ2-1 | TRBV7-9 | TGTGCCAGCAGCCTCCGTGGGCAGCGGGAGACGAGCAATGAGCAGTTCTTC | CASSLRGQRETSNEQFF
- | - | TRBJ1-2 | TRBV10-2 | TGCGCCAGCGCCGCGGCGGGGGGGTCGGGTGGCTACACCTTC | CASAAAGGSGGYTF
- | - | TRBJ1-4 | TRBV7-9 | TGTGCCAGCACCGTCCCGTGGGGGAGGTATGAAAAACTGTTTTTT | CASTVPWGRYEKLFF
- | few | TRBJ2-3 | TRBV18 | TGTGCCAGCTCACCACTGCACTCAAACACAGATACGCAGTATTTT | CASSPLHSNTDTQYF
TRBD1 | - | TRBJ1-1 | TRBV6-6 | TGTGCCAGCAGTTACTCGGCAAGGACAGGGTCCACTGAAGCTTTCTTT | CASSYSARTGSTEAFF
- | - | TRBJ1-1 | TRBV7-2 | TGTGCCAGCAGCCCACAGGGCACCGCTGAAGCTTTCTTT | CASSPQGTAEAFF
TRBD2 | - | TRBJ2-7 | TRBV11-1 | TGTGCCAGCAGCCGCAGGGGCGTCGGGACTAGCGGAACCTACGAGCAGTACTTC | CASSRRGVGTSGTYEQYF
- | - | TRBJ2-2 | TRBV2 | TGTGCCAGCAGTGAACAGGGGCCCGGGGAGCTGTTTTTT | CASSEQGPGELFF
- | - | TRBJ1-5 | TRBV2 | TGTGCCAGCACCGGGAATCTCTATCAGCCCCAGCATTTT | CASTGNLYQPQHF
TRBD2 | - | TRBJ2-2 | TRBV11-2 | TGTGCCAGCAGCTACCTAGCGGGAGTCGGGGAGCTGTTTTTT | CASSYLAGVGELFF
- | once | TRBJ2-5 | TRBV15 | TGTGCCACCAGCAGAGGGGGGGAAGAGACCCAGTACTTC | CATSRGGEETQYF
TRBD2 | - | TRBJ2-7 | TRBV7-9 | TGTGCCAGCAGCTTAGATCTAGCGGGAGGGCACGAGCAGTACTTC | CASSLDLAGGHEQYF
TRBD2 | few | TRBJ2-7 | TRBV6-1 | TGTGCCAGCAGTGAATACGGGGGGTTGGGCTACGAGCAGTACTTC | CASSEYGGLGYEQYF